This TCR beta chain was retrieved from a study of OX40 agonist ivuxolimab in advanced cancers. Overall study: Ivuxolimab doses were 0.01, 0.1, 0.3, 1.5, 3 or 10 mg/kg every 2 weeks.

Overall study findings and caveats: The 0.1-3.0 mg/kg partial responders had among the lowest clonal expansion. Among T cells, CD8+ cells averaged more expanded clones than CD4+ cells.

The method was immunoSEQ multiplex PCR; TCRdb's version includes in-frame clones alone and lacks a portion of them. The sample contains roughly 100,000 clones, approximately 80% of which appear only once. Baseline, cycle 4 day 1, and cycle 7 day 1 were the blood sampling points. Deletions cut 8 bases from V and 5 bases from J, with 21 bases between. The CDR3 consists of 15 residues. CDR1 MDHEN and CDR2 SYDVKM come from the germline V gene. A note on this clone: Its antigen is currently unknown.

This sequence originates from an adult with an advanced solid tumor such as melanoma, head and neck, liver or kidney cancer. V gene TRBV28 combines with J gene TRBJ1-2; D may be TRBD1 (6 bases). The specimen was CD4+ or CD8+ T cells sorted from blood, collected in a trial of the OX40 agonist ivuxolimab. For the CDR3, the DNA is TGTGCCAGCGGGACCATAGGGGGTTCTGGGTATGGCTACACCTTC. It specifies CASGTIGGSGYGYTF.